This TCR beta chain was recorded in a study of T cells after posttransplantation cyclophosphamide. Notes on the study in general: Donor-recipient repertoire similarity was low at 1-2 months, rising over year one. TRB clonality was highly associated with recipient CMV seropositivity and reactivation.

Notes on this clone: As yet, its antigen is unknown.

A marrow graft followed busulfan-fludarabine conditioning, with cyclophosphamide on days +3 and +4. Here immunoSEQ multiplex PCR was the method, and the copy in TCRdb shows in-frame clones only, minus some. The data hold 4,900 or so clones, with 75% observed a single time. The CDR3 spans 18 residues. V shed 7 bases and J 0 bases; nucleotides not matched to a gene: 15. Germline lookup yields CDR1 LNHDA and CDR2 SQIVND (reference sequence). Sequences were derived from PBMCs, sampled after allogeneic stem cell transplant with posttransplant cyclophosphamide. The receptor comes from a male patient aged 60-69 years who received an allogeneic stem cell transplant from an unrelated donor, was CMV-positive, and had no GVHD. T cells may partly derive from the graft donor. The V call is TRBV19, the J call TRBJ1-1, with TRBD1 identical over 9 bases. CDR3 DNA: TGTGCCAGTATCAGGAATCACGGGACAGGGACGGTGAACACTGAAGCTTTCTTT. Protein sequence: CASIRNHGTGTVNTEAFF.